Sequencing of this TCR beta chain was carried out in a study of human T cells and chemical hapten exposure. On the study more broadly: DPC 0.01% went on the upper back by patch test, with reading at 6 days.

This clonotype was seen repeatedly, ten times or more. The time point denotes: patch test 1, 2 weeks after DPC sensitization. The sample's treatment: therapeutic diphenylcyclopropenone sensitization with weekly scalp DPC. Total RNA extraction was carried out from unfractionated whole blood. Donors were 18 to 70-year-old alopecia patients suitable for DPC. The study used a library that attached unique molecular identifiers to individual cDNA molecules. TCRdb passed the RACE reads through MiXCR, listing each CDR3 protein once. The table lists 39,000 or so distinct CDR3 sequences, 4% of them singletons. CDR1 and CDR2 (germline): SGHTA, FQGNSA. Trimming removed 4 bases from V and 0 bases from J, with 19 bases in between. This CDR3 has 18 amino acids.

This rearrangement joins TRBV7-2 to TRBJ2-1; D is unclear. The source was whole blood, collected in connection with sensitization to the hapten diphenylcyclopropenone (DPC). The source of this sequence is a man aged 45 to 65 with alopecia areata. Some clones in this sample may be carry-over from other donors' samples. CDR3 sequence reads: CASSSLWLGFSSYNEQFF. In DNA, the CDR3 is TGTGCCAGCAGCTCGTTGTGGTTGGGGTTTAGCTCCTACAATGAGCAGTTCTTC.